The 15 T cell receptor beta chains listed next were all sequenced from one sample in a study of CD8+CD57+ T cells in acquired aplastic anemia. Profiles of TCR beta VDJ and CDR3 were generated from a genomic DNA template. From the reads, TCRdb called clonotypes with MiXCR, one entry per CDR3 protein. The sample carries approximately 180,000 distinct CDR3 sequences, 45% to 55% recorded once. Individuals selected for sequencing had exhibited CD8+CD57+ cell expansion on flow cytometry. Sequenced: sorted CD4+, CD8+, or CD8+CD57+ T cells (not recorded which) from PBMCs. All receptors come from a human donor with aplastic anemia.

There are many counts of this clonotype. The J gene is TRBJ2-1, the V gene TRBV24-1; 7 bases are shared with TRBD1. This CDR3 contains 11 residues. CDR1 KGHDR and CDR2 SFDVKD come from the germline V gene. V was clipped by 9 bases and J by 8 bases; unmatched bases: 3. The CDR3 sequence is CATEGAYEQFF. Here the CDR3 DNA reads TGTGCCACCGAGGGGGCTTATGAGCAGTTCTTC.

This clonotype showed up just once. The chain combines TRBV9 with TRBJ1-1; the D is unclear. The CDR3 length is 15 residues. Germline CDR1 SGDLS, CDR2 YYNGEE. V lost 0 bases and J lost 0, with 9 bases in between. The chain's CDR3 is CASSVESSMNTEAFF. CDR3 nucleotides: TGTGCCAGCAGCGTAGAATCCTCCATGAACACTGAAGCTTTCTTT.

The sample holds a few counts of this clonotype. The chain is built from TRBV11-2 and TRBJ2-1; 11 bases line up with TRBD2. This CDR3 has 16 amino acids. With 2 bases clipped from V and 2 bases from J, the junction kept 2 bases outside the gene matches. Germline values: CDR1 SGHAT, CDR2 FQNNGV. The CDR3 coding sequence is TGTGCCAGCAGCTTAATAGCGGGGGGGGCCTACAATGAGCAGTTCTTC. This sequence encodes CASSLIAGGAYNEQFF.

The sample holds many counts of this clonotype. The gene calls are TRBV6-2 or TRBV6-3 and TRBJ2-7, with 9 bases matching TRBD2. The length of the CDR3 is 16 residues. V lost 4 bases, J lost 0 bases, and 7 bases stayed unmatched. Germline V gives CDR1 MNHEY, CDR2 SVGEGT. The CDR3 reads CASSSLAGHSSYEQYF. The CDR3 nucleotides read TGTGCCAGCAGTTCGCTAGCGGGGCATTCCTCCTACGAGCAGTACTTC.

This clonotype showed up many times. This chain joins TRBV19 and TRBJ1-4; possibly TRBD1 for D (6 bases). V was cut by 8 bases and J by 0 bases, with 7 bases left in between. The germline V gene has CDR1 LNHDA and CDR2 SQIVND (reference sequence). CDR3 length: 13 amino acids. CDR3: CASQGTTNEKLFF. CDR3 DNA sequence: TGTGCCAGTCAGGGGACAACTAATGAAAAACTGTTTTTT.

The chain combines TRBV10-3 with TRBJ1-6; no clear D. The germline CDR1 and CDR2 sequences are ENHRY and SYGVKD. The CDR3 loop spans 13 amino acids. V was pared by 4 bases and J by 6 bases, with 7 bases between. CDR3 bases: TGTGCCATCAGTGTTTCAACTAATTCACCCCTCCACTTT. The encoded protein is CAISVSTNSPLHF.

The chain combines TRBV7-9 with TRBJ1-1; D gene uncertain. Germline V gene lookup returns CDR1 SEHNR and CDR2 FQNEAQ (reference sequence). V was shortened by 5 bases and J by 2 bases, with 9 bases between the two germline ends. This CDR3 contains 13 residues. The CDR3 protein is CASSLYGNTEAFF. In DNA form, the CDR3 reads TGTGCCAGCAGCCTATACGGTAACACTGAAGCTTTCTTT.

Ten or more counts support this clonotype. V usage is TRBV5-1 and J usage is TRBJ1-1; weak D call: TRBD1 (5 bases). The CDR3 covers 13 residues. Trimming removed 4 bases at V and 2 bases at J, with 9 bases between. Germline-derived CDR1 and CDR2 are SGHRS and YFSETQ. CDR3 sequence (DNA): TGCGCCAGCAGCGAACAGGATAACACTGAAGCTTTCTTT. Amino acid sequence: CASSEQDNTEAFF.

The V gene is TRBV7-8, the J gene TRBJ2-7, with D unclear. Germline CDR1 and CDR2: SGHVS and FQNEAQ. CDR3 length: 12 residues. Trimming cost V 9 bases and J 3 bases, with 12 bases left between them. The CDR3 sequence: CARILVDYEQYF. Written as DNA, the CDR3 is TGTGCCAGGATCTTAGTAGACTACGAGCAGTACTTC.

V gene TRBV5-1 combines with J gene TRBJ2-7, with 10 positions matching TRBD1. CDR3 length equals 15 residues. Germline V gene lookup returns CDR1 SGHRS and CDR2 YFSETQ. The trim removed 5 bases at V and 2 bases at J, leaving 7 bases unmatched. CDR3 DNA sequence: TGCGCCAGCAGTCTCACCGGGACAGGGGCCTACGAGCAGTACTTC. Protein sequence: CASSLTGTGAYEQYF.

The J gene is TRBJ1-2, the V gene TRBV10-3; D gene uncertain. This CDR3 contains 14 residues. V shed 4 bases and J shed 0 bases, with 9 bases lying between them. Germline lookup yields CDR1 ENHRY and CDR2 SYGVKD. The CDR3 reads CAISAYESNYGYTF. The DNA for the CDR3 is TGTGCCATCAGTGCCTATGAGTCTAACTATGGCTACACCTTC.

The rearrangement links TRBV2 to TRBJ1-2, with unresolved D. V gave up 6 bases and J gave up 3 bases, with 11 bases separating them. Germline CDR1 reads SNHLY; CDR2 reads FYNNEI. The CDR3 runs to 13 residues. The DNA of the CDR3 is TGTGCCAGCAGCCCGGTGGCAGACTATGGCTACACCTTC. It encodes CASSPVADYGYTF.

This clonotype came up many times. V usage is TRBV10-1 and J usage is TRBJ1-5, with 10 positions matching TRBD1. CDR3 length equals 18 residues. CDR1 and CDR2 (germline): WNHNN, SYGVQD (reference sequence). After removal of 6 bases from V and 3 bases from J, the junction contained 14 bases not matched to a gene. DNA for the CDR3: TGCGCCAGCAGAGGGAAACCGGGACAGGGGAATCTCAATCAGCCCCAGCATTTT. Translating it yields CASRGKPGQGNLNQPQHF.

This clonotype came up a few times. The chain combines TRBV11-3 with TRBJ2-1; 10 bases align to TRBD2. This CDR3 is built from 15 residues. J lost 4 bases, V lost 5 bases, and 5 bases had no gene match. In germline, CDR1 is SGHNT, CDR2 YENEEA. The CDR3 DNA reads TGTGCCAGCAGCAAGAGCGGGGGGGATTACAATGAGCAGTTCTTC. This encodes CASSKSGGDYNEQFF. Full variable domain (missing parts from reference TRBV11-3 and TRBJ2-1): EAGVVQSPRYKIIEKKQPVAFWCNPISGHNTLYWYLQNLGQGPELLIRYENEEAVDDSQLPKDRFSAERLKGVDSTLKIQPAELGDSAVYLCASSKSGGDYNEQFFGPGTRLTVL.

This clonotype has a count of ten or more. The chain carries TRBV19 and TRBJ1-4; D possibly corresponds to TRBD1 (6 bases). The CDR3 is 14 residues long. Trimming took 7 bases from V and 3 from J, leaving 12 bases between them. Germline CDR1 LNHDA, CDR2 SQIVND (reference sequence). The chain's CDR3 is CASNQDSPNEKLFF. CDR3 DNA: TGTGCCAGTAACCAGGACAGCCCTAATGAAAAACTGTTTTTT.